Listed below are T cell receptor beta chains from one sample, sequenced in a study of blood T cell repertoires in COVID-19. TCRdb's table, derived via immunoSEQ multiplex PCR, lists solely in-frame clones and lacks some. The data show approximately 490,000 clones, around nine tenths seen once. Sequencing was done on a sample of PBMCs or T cells enriched from blood (not recorded which). The receptor source for this set is a woman aged 55-70 years who had recovered from COVID-19. Both conserved end residues are part of each CDR3. D genes are given only for firm matches. Clone size is shown for a subset of rows, as once, few, many or a class of expanded clone.

.	TRBV30	TRBD2	TRBJ2-3	TGTGCCTGGAGTGTACACAGCGGGGGACTCACAGATACGCAGTATTTT	CAWSVHSGGLTDTQYF
.	TRBV28	.	TRBJ1-2	TGTGCCAGCAGCACCCCCTCGGGCAGGGAAGGTGGCTACACCTTC	CASSTPSGREGGYTF
.	TRBV27	.	TRBJ1-6	TGTGCCAGCAGTTTATCGGCGGGGGGGCGAGATAATTCACCCCTCCACTTT	CASSLSAGGRDNSPLHF
.	TRBV28	.	TRBJ1-1	TGTGCCAGCAGTTTAGGAACAGGGATTGAGGAAGCTTTCTTT	CASSLGTGIEEAFF
.	TRBV11-2	.	TRBJ1-1	TGTGCCAGCCTGATTCCGGGGTTAATGAACACTGAAGCTTTCTTT	CASLIPGLMNTEAFF
.	TRBV2	TRBD2	TRBJ2-5	TGTGCCAGCAGTCCACTAGCGGGGGCCCCAGGGCAGTACTTC	CASSPLAGAPGQYF
.	TRBV7-9	.	TRBJ2-2	TGTGCCAGCAGCTTAGCCAGGCCCTCGAACACCGGGGAGCTGTTTTTT	CASSLARPSNTGELFF
.	TRBV12-3/TRBV12-4	.	TRBJ2-1	TGTGCCAGCAGGGTAAGACAGGCTAATGAGCAGTTCTTC	CASRVRQANEQFF
few	TRBV5-1	.	TRBJ2-3	TGCGCCAGCAGCTTGGCCGGGGGGCCAGACACAGATACGCAGTATTTT	CASSLAGGPDTDTQYF
.	TRBV18	.	TRBJ2-5	TGTGCCAGCTCACCCACTGGCGACGGAAGAGGGACCCAGTACTTC	CASSPTGDGRGTQYF
.	TRBV2	.	TRBJ1-5	TGTGCCAGCAGTGATCAGGTCTATCAGCCCCAGCATTTT	CASSDQVYQPQHF
few	TRBV19	.	TRBJ1-5	TGTGCCAGTACCGCGGCGGCAGGGCCGGGCAATCAGCCCCAGCATTTT	CASTAAAGPGNQPQHF
once	TRBV27	.	TRBJ2-1	TGTGCCAGCATCTCCGGGGGCTACAATGAGCAGTTCTTC	CASISGGYNEQFF
.	TRBV12-3/TRBV12-4	TRBD1	TRBJ1-5	TGTGCCAGCAGGGGACAGCCTGATCAGCCCCAGCATTTT	CASRGQPDQPQHF
.	TRBV11-2	TRBD2	TRBJ2-3	TGTGCCAGCAGCTTAAGTGGGGGGGGCACAGATACGCAGTATTTT	CASSLSGGGTDTQYF
.	TRBV5-8	.	TRBJ1-5	TGTGCCAGCAGCTCCACAGGGATAGGGAATCAGCCCCAGCATTTT	CASSSTGIGNQPQHF
few	TRBV7-9	.	TRBJ1-1	TGTGCCAGCAGCTTAGCCCAAATGAACACTGAAGCTTTCTTT	CASSLAQMNTEAFF
few	TRBV6-1	TRBD1	TRBJ2-2	TGTGCCAGCAGTGAGCCGGGACAGACGAACACCGGGGAGCTGTTTTTT	CASSEPGQTNTGELFF
once	TRBV2	TRBD1	TRBJ1-1	TGTGCCAGCCCACCGGGACAGGGAATCGCTGAAGCTTTCTTT	CASPPGQGIAEAFF
.	TRBV13	TRBD1	TRBJ1-6	TGTGCCAGCAGCTTAGGGGACAGGGCGAATTCACCCCTCCACTTT	CASSLGDRANSPLHF
.	TRBV7-2	.	TRBJ1-4	TGTGCCAGCAGCTTACAGACAGACGCTAATGAAAAACTGTTTTTT	CASSLQTDANEKLFF
.	TRBV3-1/TRBV3-2	.	TRBJ1-6	TGTGCCAGCAGCCGAGCGGGGACTTGGTCACCCCTCCACTTT	CASSRAGTWSPLHF